This TCR beta chain derives from a study of neoadjuvant anti-PD-1 for oral cavity cancer. Across the study: Patients without progression got a fourth dose around day 43. General observations from the study: Post-nivolumab, blood T cell clonality was significantly elevated in non-responders.

This table comes from immunoSEQ multiplex PCR, and its TCRdb copy is limited to in-frame clones, with some not included. The table shows some 14,000 clones, with roughly 70% occurring only once. In this sample, this clone turned up once. Its antigen is currently unknown. Time point here: after neoadjuvant nivolumab, at surgical resection. Germline lookup yields CDR1 MGHDK and CDR2 SYGVNS. V gave up 1 base and J gave up 8 bases, with 8 bases separating them. CDR3 size: 13 residues. Source: PBMCs, taken after nivolumab (anti-PD-1) treatment. The chain has TRBV25-1 and TRBJ1-4; D not certain. The clonotype comes from a person between 35 and 79 years old with oral cavity squamous cell carcinoma. The CDR3 loop is CASSEWNGEKLFF. The DNA of the CDR3 is TGTGCCAGCAGTGAATGGAACGGCGAAAAACTGTTTTTT.